What follows describes a single T cell receptor (beta chain). Expressed TCRB transcripts were sequenced because the isolated RNA had all been reverse transcribed beforehand. The study sequenced naive, central memory and regulatory T cell samples to an average of about 3.9 million reads. TCRdb keeps only in-frame clones here, not all; method: immunoSEQ multiplex PCR. The table lists hundreds of thousands of clones, 14% of them singletons. These data originate in a study of beta chain features in type 1 diabetes. About the research overall: Age, gender and cell yields were similar between patients and healthy donors.

Every single donor gave one heparinised blood draw, and these averaged roughly 0.11 L. Germline CDR1 SGHAT, CDR2 FQNNGV. The CDR3 loop spans 14 amino acids. V gave up 5 bases and J gave up 1 base, with 12 bases separating them. The chain carries TRBV11-2 and TRBJ2-7; D is undetermined. Specimen: central memory CD4+ T cells from blood. This clonotype was obtained from a man aged 30 to 39 in good health. CDR3 sequence reads: CASSGRRGSYEQYF. The CDR3, as DNA: TGTGCCAGCAGCGGGCGGCGAGGATCCTACGAGCAGTACTTC. Drawing the rest from reference TRBV11-2 and TRBJ2-7, the complete variable domain is EAGVAQSPRYKIIEKRQSVAFWCNPISGHATLYWYQQILGQGPKLLIQFQNNGVVDDSQLPKDRFSAERLKGVDSTLKIQPAKLEDSAVYLCASSGRRGSYEQYFGPGTRLTVT.